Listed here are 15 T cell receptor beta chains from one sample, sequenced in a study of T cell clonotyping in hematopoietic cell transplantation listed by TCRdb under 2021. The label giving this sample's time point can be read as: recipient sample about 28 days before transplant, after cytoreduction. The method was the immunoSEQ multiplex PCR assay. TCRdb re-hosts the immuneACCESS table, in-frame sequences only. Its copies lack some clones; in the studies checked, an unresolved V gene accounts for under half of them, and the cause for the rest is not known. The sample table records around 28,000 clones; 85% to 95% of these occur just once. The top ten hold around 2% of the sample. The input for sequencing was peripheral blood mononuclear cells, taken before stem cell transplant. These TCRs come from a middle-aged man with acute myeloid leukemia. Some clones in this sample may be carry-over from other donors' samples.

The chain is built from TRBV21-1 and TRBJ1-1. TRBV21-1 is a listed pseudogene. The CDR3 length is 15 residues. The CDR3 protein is CASSTPGPLNTEAFF. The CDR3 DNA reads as TGTGCCAGCAGCACCCCAGGACCCTTGAACACTGAAGCTTTCTTT.

CDR3 DNA: TGTGCCAGCAGCAGGTCAGCTGAGCAGTTCTTC. Its protein is CASSRSAEQFF. The V and J genes are TRBV28 and TRBJ2-1; D call uncertain. V gave up 6 bases and J gave up 9 bases, with 9 bases separating them. The length of the CDR3 is 11 residues. Germline V gives CDR1 MDHEN, CDR2 SYDVKM.

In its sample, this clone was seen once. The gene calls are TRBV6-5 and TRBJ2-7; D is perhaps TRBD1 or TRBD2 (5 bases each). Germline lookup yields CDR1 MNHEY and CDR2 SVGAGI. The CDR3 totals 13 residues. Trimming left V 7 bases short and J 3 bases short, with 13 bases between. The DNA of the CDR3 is TGTGCCAGCAAAAGGGACGACAACTACGAGCAGTACTTC. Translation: CASKRDDNYEQYF.

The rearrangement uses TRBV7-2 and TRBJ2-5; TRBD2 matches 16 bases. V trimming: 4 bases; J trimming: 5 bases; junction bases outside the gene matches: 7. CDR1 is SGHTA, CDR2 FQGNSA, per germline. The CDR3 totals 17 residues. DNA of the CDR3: TGTGCCAGCAGCTCCCAGGGACTAGCGGGGGGGCTGGAGACCCAGTACTTC. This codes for CASSSQGLAGGLETQYF. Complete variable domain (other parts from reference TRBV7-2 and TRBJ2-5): GAGVSQSPSNKVTEKGKDVELRCDPISGHTALYWYRQSLGQGLEFLIYFQGNSAPDKSGLPSDRFSAERTGGSVSTLTIQRTQQEDSAVYLCASSSQGLAGGLETQYFGPGTRLLVL.

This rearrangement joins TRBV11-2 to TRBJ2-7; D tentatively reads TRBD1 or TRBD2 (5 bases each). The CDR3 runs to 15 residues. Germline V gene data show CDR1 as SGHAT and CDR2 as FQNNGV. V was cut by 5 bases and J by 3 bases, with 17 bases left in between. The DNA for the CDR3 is TGTGCCAGCAGCCCTATTAGACAGAGGGGCTACGAGCAGTACTTC. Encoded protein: CASSPIRQRGYEQYF.

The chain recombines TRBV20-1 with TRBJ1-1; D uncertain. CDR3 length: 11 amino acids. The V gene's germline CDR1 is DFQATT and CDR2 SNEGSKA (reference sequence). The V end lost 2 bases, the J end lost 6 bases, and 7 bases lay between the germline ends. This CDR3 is CSARREPEAFF. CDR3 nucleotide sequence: TGCAGTGCTAGACGGGAGCCTGAAGCTTTCTTT.

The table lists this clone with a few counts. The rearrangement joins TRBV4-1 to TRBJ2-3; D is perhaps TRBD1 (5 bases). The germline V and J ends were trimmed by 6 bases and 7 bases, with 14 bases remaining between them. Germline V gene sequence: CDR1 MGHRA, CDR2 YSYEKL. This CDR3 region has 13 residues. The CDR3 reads CASSRLGLNTQYF. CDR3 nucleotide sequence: TGCGCCAGCAGTAGATTGGGGCTGAATACGCAGTATTTT.

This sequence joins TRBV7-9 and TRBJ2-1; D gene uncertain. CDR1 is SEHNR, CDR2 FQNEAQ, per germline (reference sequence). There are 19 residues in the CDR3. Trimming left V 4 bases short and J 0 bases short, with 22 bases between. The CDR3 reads CASSSPNKMGSSSYNEQFF. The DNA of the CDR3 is TGTGCCAGCAGCTCCCCCAATAAAATGGGGTCCAGCTCCTACAATGAGCAGTTCTTC. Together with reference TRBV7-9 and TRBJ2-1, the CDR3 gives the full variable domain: DTGVSQNPRHKITKRGQNVTFRCDPISEHNRLYWYRQTLGQGPEFLTYFQNEAQLEKSRLLSDRFSAERPKGSFSTLEIQRTEQGDSAMYLCASSSPNKMGSSSYNEQFFGPGTRLTVL.

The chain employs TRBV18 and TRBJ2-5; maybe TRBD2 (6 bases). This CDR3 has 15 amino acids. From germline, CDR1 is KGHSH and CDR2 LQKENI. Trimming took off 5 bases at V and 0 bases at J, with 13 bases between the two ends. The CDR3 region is CASSSRDFDQETQYF. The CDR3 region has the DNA TGTGCCAGCTCATCCCGGGACTTTGACCAAGAGACCCAGTACTTC.

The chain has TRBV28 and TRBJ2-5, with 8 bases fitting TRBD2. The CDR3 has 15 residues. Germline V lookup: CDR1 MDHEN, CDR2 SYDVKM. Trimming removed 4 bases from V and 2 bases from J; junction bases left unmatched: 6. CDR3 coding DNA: TGTGCCAGCAGTTCCGGGGGGGCCGGGCAAGAGACCCAGTACTTC. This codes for CASSSGGAGQETQYF.

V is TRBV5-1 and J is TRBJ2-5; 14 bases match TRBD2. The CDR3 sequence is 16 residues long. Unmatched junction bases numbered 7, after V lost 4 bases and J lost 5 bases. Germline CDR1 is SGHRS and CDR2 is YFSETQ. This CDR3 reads CASSIGTSGGKETQYF. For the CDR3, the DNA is TGCGCCAGCAGCATCGGGACTAGCGGGGGCAAGGAGACCCAGTACTTC.

The CDR3 spells CASSLDRRDTQYF. The CDR3 DNA is TGTGCCAGCAGCTTAGATAGGAGGGATACGCAGTATTTT. J is TRBJ2-3 and V is TRBV11-2; perhaps TRBD2 as D (5 bases). This CDR3 has 13 residues. Trimming pared 0 bases from V and 6 bases from J, leaving 7 bases between. Per germline, CDR1 SGHAT and CDR2 FQNNGV.

Here the CDR3 DNA reads TGTGCCAGCAGCCTCGGACTAGCGGACTACAATGAGCAGTTCTTC. Translated: CASSLGLADYNEQFF. The gene calls are TRBV6-4 and TRBJ2-1, with 10 bases identical to TRBD2. The CDR3 is made up of 15 amino acids. Germline CDR1 reads MRHNA; CDR2 reads SNTAGT. The trim removed 6 bases at V and 3 bases at J, leaving 5 bases unmatched.

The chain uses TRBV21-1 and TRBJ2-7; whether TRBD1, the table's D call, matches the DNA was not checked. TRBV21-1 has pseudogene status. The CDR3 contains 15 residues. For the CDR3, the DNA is TGTGCCAGCAGCCTCGGGACAGGGGGGGAGAACGAGCAGTACTTC. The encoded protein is CASSLGTGGENEQYF.

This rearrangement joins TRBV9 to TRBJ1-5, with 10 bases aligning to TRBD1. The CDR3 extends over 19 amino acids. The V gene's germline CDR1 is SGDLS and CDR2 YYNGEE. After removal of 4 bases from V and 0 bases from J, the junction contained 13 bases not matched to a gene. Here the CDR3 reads CASSTDRGRDEYSNQPQHF. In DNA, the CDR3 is TGTGCCAGCAGCACAGACAGGGGGCGCGATGAATATAGCAATCAGCCCCAGCATTTT.